Following are 20 T cell receptor beta chains from one sample sequenced in a study of T-cell reconstitution after alpha-beta-depleted transplantation in children. TCRbeta library preparation incorporated unique molecular identifiers. TCRdb fed the PCR reads into MiXCR, producing one record per CDR3 protein. Among around 400,000 distinct CDR3 sequences listed, roughly 22% were seen once. The sample was PBMCs from the stem cell graft donor, taken from the stem cell graft. The receptors here all came from a human donor who donated a stem cell graft to a child with acute myeloid leukemia.

The DNA for the CDR3 is TGTGCCAGCAGCTTAACTGCAGACACCGGGGAGCTGTTTTTT. This translates into CASSLTADTGELFF. The J gene is TRBJ2-2, the V gene TRBV7-3, with D hard to call. The CDR3 loop spans 14 amino acids. V lost 0 bases and J 3 bases, leaving 5 bases between the germline ends. Germline values: CDR1 SGHTA, CDR2 FQGTGA.

This clonotype was recorded at least ten times. The chain joins TRBV11-2 to TRBJ2-7; 7 bases fit TRBD2. CDR3 size: 15 residues. Germline values: CDR1 SGHAT, CDR2 FQNNGV. J was trimmed by 3 bases and V by 5 bases; bases with no gene match: 10. Here the CDR3 DNA reads TGTGCCAGCAGCAAACGTGGACTAGTGGACTACGAGCAGTACTTC. Its protein is CASSKRGLVDYEQYF. The full variable domain, in which reference TRBV11-2 and TRBJ2-7 provide the parts outside the CDR3, is EAGVAQSPRYKIIEKRQSVAFWCNPISGHATLYWYQQILGQGPKLLIQFQNNGVVDDSQLPKDRFSAERLKGVDSTLKIQPAKLEDSAVYLCASSKRGLVDYEQYFGPGTRLTVT.

There are many counts of this clonotype. The V gene is TRBV7-9, the J gene TRBJ2-1; TRBD2 matches at 15 bases. Per germline, CDR1 SEHNR and CDR2 FQNEAQ (reference sequence). J lost 6 bases, V lost 6 bases, and 12 bases had no gene match. CDR3 length: 18 amino acids. CDR3 protein: CASRLKGTSGRNGNEQFF. The CDR3 DNA is TGTGCCAGCAGATTAAAGGGGACTAGCGGGAGGAACGGCAATGAGCAGTTCTTC.

This chain links TRBV24-1 with TRBJ1-1; unclear D gene. CDR3 length equals 12 residues. CDR1 and CDR2 (germline): KGHDR, SFDVKD. Trimming took 0 bases from V and 8 from J, leaving 6 bases between them. CDR3 in DNA: TGTGCCACCAGTGATTTGCGGGGAGAAGCTTTCTTT. It codes for CATSDLRGEAFF.

This clonotype was observed a handful of times. CDR3 nucleotides: TGCAGTGTGGAAACGGTCTCTGGAGAAAGTGGCTACACCTTC. It is translated as CSVETVSGESGYTF. This rearrangement joins TRBV20-1 to TRBJ1-2; D remains unclear. This CDR3 contains 14 residues. Per germline, CDR1 DFQATT and CDR2 SNEGSKA (reference sequence). V was shortened by 7 bases and J by 7 bases, with 22 bases between the two germline ends.

The gene calls are TRBV18 and TRBJ1-5; no clear D. CDR1 and CDR2 (germline): KGHSH, LQKENI. CDR3 size: 14 residues. V was shortened by 5 bases and J by 0 bases, with 8 bases between the two germline ends. The CDR3 nucleotides are TGTGCCAGCTCAAGTCAGGATAGCAATCAGCCCCAGCATTTT. Residues: CASSSQDSNQPQHF.

The chain couples TRBV13 to TRBJ1-1, with 7 bases matching TRBD1. Germline V lookup: CDR1 PRHDT, CDR2 FYEKMQ (reference sequence). The CDR3 contains 13 residues. Losses at the gene ends were 5 bases for V and 6 bases for J; bases not matched to a gene: 6. As DNA, the CDR3 is TGTGCCAGCAGCCGGACAGGACTACCTGAAGCTTTCTTT. Protein sequence: CASSRTGLPEAFF.

This chain links TRBV7-2 with TRBJ2-1; 16 bases line up with TRBD2. The germline gives CDR1 SGHTA, CDR2 FQGNSA. J was trimmed by 15 bases and V by 3 bases; bases with no gene match: 8. The CDR3 length is 15 residues. CDR3: CASSLGLAGGPGAFF. The CDR3, as DNA: TGTGCCAGCAGCTTGGGACTAGCGGGAGGGCCCGGGGCGTTCTTC.

A few counts support this clonotype. The rearrangement joins TRBV20-1 to TRBJ2-5; 10 nucleotides agree with TRBD2. The CDR3 loop spans 15 amino acids. Germline V gives CDR1 DFQATT, CDR2 SNEGSKA (reference sequence). V lost 1 base and J lost 4; bases outside the gene matches: 6. The CDR3 sequence is CSARGTSGIGETQYF. CDR3 nucleotides: TGCAGTGCTAGAGGTACTAGCGGGATTGGAGAGACCCAGTACTTC.

This clonotype was picked up a small number of times. Here the CDR3 reads CSAKGQGDLMNTEAFF. DNA of the CDR3: TGCAGTGCCAAGGGACAGGGGGATCTTATGAACACTGAAGCTTTCTTT. The chain is built from TRBV20-1 and TRBJ1-1, with 11 bases aligning to TRBD1. Germline trimming cut 6 bases from V and 0 bases from J; bases unmatched to any gene: 9. The germline CDR1 and CDR2 sequences are DFQATT and SNEGSKA (reference sequence). The CDR3 extends over 16 amino acids.

V is TRBV29-1 and J is TRBJ2-1, with 11 bases lining up with TRBD2. Germline V gene data show CDR1 as SQVTM and CDR2 as ANQGSEA. This CDR3 comprises 15 residues. CDR3 amino acids: CGSPKTSGGYNEQFF. In nucleotides, the CDR3 is TGCGGGTCCCCGAAAACTAGCGGGGGCTACAATGAGCAGTTCTTC.

This clonotype was observed a single time. This rearrangement joins TRBV7-2 to TRBJ1-6; 9 bases fit TRBD1. The V segment lost 5 bases and the J segment 9 bases; nucleotides outside the gene matches: 8. Germline V gives CDR1 SGHTA, CDR2 FQGNSA. The CDR3 spans 15 residues. This chain's CDR3 is CASSLGQGRSSPLHF. In DNA, the CDR3 is TGTGCCAGCAGCCTGGGACAGGGACGGAGTTCACCCCTCCACTTT. Full variable domain (rest looked up from reference TRBV7-2 and TRBJ1-6): GAGVSQSPSNKVTEKGKDVELRCDPISGHTALYWYRQSLGQGLEFLIYFQGNSAPDKSGLPSDRFSAERTGGSVSTLTIQRTQQEDSAVYLCASSLGQGRSSPLHFGNGTRLTVT.

The gene calls are TRBV3-1 and TRBJ2-1, with 12 bases that match TRBD2. Germline CDR1 and CDR2: LGHDT and YNNKEL (reference sequence). V lost 5 bases, J lost 8 bases, and 13 bases stayed unmatched. This CDR3 is built from 17 residues. CDR3 residues: CASSSLTSGSGLHEQFF. In nucleotides, the CDR3 is TGTGCCAGCAGCTCCTTGACTAGCGGGAGTGGTCTCCATGAGCAGTTCTTC.

This clonotype occurred a few times. The chain uses TRBV7-8 and TRBJ2-3; no clear D gene. V was clipped by 3 bases and J by 7 bases, with 8 bases between them. Germline lookup yields CDR1 SGHVS and CDR2 FQNEAQ. CDR3 length: 12 amino acids. DNA of the CDR3: TGTGCCAGCAGCTTTTCCGAATATACGCAGTATTTT. The encoded protein is CASSFSEYTQYF. Based on the CDR3 plus reference TRBV7-8 and TRBJ2-3, the full variable domain is GAGVSQSPRYKVAKRGQDVALRCDPISGHVSLFWYQQALGQGPEFLTYFQNEAQLDKSGLPSDRFFAERPEGSVSTLKIQRTQQEDSAVYLCASSFSEYTQYFGPGTRLTVL.

This chain links TRBV4-2 with TRBJ2-7; no definite D call. CDR3 length: 14 residues. Germline V lookup: CDR1 LGHNA, CDR2 YNFKEQ. The V gene lost 0 bases and the J gene lost 5 bases, with 11 bases spanning the gap. The CDR3 loop is CASSQESGWNEQYF. CDR3 nucleotides: TGTGCCAGCAGCCAAGAATCTGGGTGGAACGAGCAGTACTTC.

The chain links TRBV20-1 to TRBJ2-5; no clear D gene. V was cut by 4 bases and J by 5 bases, with 11 bases left in between. Germline V lookup: CDR1 DFQATT, CDR2 SNEGSKA (reference sequence). The CDR3 extends over 12 amino acids. CDR3 DNA sequence: TGCAGTGCTATCTCCGCGGTGGAGACCCAGTACTTC. Translation: CSAISAVETQYF.

This clonotype was seen repeatedly, ten times or more. The chain is built from TRBV6-5 and TRBJ2-3; TRBD2 matches at 7 bases. Germline CDR1 MNHEY, CDR2 SVGAGI. V lost 2 bases, J lost 1 base, and 6 bases stayed unmatched. This CDR3 region has 16 residues. CDR3: CASSYRGLAGTDTQYF. CDR3 nucleotide sequence: TGTGCCAGCAGTTACCGAGGGCTAGCGGGCACAGATACGCAGTATTTT.

This clonotype came up many times. V is TRBV29-1 and J is TRBJ2-7; 8 nucleotides agree with TRBD1. This CDR3 comprises 13 residues. Germline CDR1 and CDR2: SQVTM and ANQGSEA. The V and J ends lost 3 bases and 3 bases, in that order; junction bases with no gene match: 4. The CDR3 DNA reads as TGCAGCGTTGACAGACAGGGGAGCTACGAGCAGTACTTC. It specifies CSVDRQGSYEQYF.

Ten or more counts support this clonotype. The chain couples TRBV15 to TRBJ2-1; 10 bases agree with TRBD2. The germline V gene encodes CDR1 LNHNV and CDR2 YYDKDF (reference sequence). The CDR3 is 15 residues long. V lost 3 bases to trimming and J lost 6 bases; unmatched junction nucleotides: 5. The CDR3 region has the DNA TGTGCCACCAGCAGGTCTAGCGGGGGCGGCAATGAGCAGTTCTTC. This sequence encodes CATSRSSGGGNEQFF. The full variable domain, rest sourced from reference TRBV15 and TRBJ2-1, is DAMVIQNPRYQVTQFGKPVTLSCSQTLNHNVMYWYQQKSSQAPKLLFHYYDKDFNNEADTPDNFQSRRPNTSFCFLDIRSPGLGDTAMYLCATSRSSGGGNEQFFGPGTRLTVL.

V and J are TRBV30 and TRBJ2-1; no firm D call. V shed 7 bases and J shed 4 bases, with 8 bases lying between them. The CDR3 runs to 11 residues. In germline, CDR1 is GTSNPN, CDR2 SVGIG (reference sequence). As DNA, the CDR3 is TGTGCCTATGGACCGTACAATGAGCAGTTCTTC. Translation gives CAYGPYNEQFF.